Listed below are T cell receptor beta chains from one sample, sequenced in a study of cytomegalovirus exposure and HLA in healthy donors. Sequencing used immunoSEQ multiplex PCR; TCRdb keeps in-frame clones, though not all of them. The sample records around 130,000 clones, approximately 72% being singletons. Input material: PBMCs. These receptors were taken from a woman in her sixties in good health and CMV-seronegative. The CDR3 runs from the conserved cysteine through the conserved F or W. A D gene is named only where the DNA matches it firmly. Clone size is given for some rows only: seen once, a few or many times, or a class if the clone is expanded.

v_gene	abundance	j_gene	d_gene	CDR3nt	CDR3aa
TRBV6-5	NA	TRBJ1-2	NA	TGTGCCAGCAGTTACTTAACAGGTTTAGGCTACACCTTC	CASSYLTGLGYTF
TRBV10-2	NA	TRBJ2-3	TRBD2	TGCGCCAGCAGACCCCCGGGGACTAGCGGGGGCGCACCTAGCACAGATACGCAGTATTTT	CASRPPGTSGGAPSTDTQYF
TRBV19	NA	TRBJ1-3	TRBD1	TGTGCCAGTAGTCCCCCTGACAGGGCGACTGGAAACACCATATATTTT	CASSPPDRATGNTIYF
TRBV7-8	NA	TRBJ2-2	TRBD2	TGTGCCAGCAGCTTAGTAGCGGGGGGGCTACACACCGGGGAGCTGTTTTTT	CASSLVAGGLHTGELFF
TRBV19	once	TRBJ2-2	TRBD2	TGTGCCAGTAGTATCCTAGCGGGGGGGTTAGGCACCGGGGAGCTGTTTTTT	CASSILAGGLGTGELFF
TRBV7-8	few	TRBJ1-5	TRBD1	TGTGCCAGCAGCTGGGGGACAGGGGGCCTTCTGCCCCAGCATTTT	CASSWGTGGLLPQHF
TRBV6-5	NA	TRBJ1-5	NA	TGTGCCAGCAGTTACCCAGGTCAGCCCCAGCATTTT	CASSYPGQPQHF
TRBV5-1	NA	TRBJ1-1	NA	TGCGCCAGCAGCCCGATAGGGACTCTGAACACTGAAGCTTTCTTT	CASSPIGTLNTEAFF
TRBV2	NA	TRBJ2-7	TRBD2	TGTGCCAGCAGGCCTGTAGCGGGAGGAGAGCAGTACTTC	CASRPVAGGEQYF
TRBV7-2	NA	TRBJ2-3	NA	TGTGCCAGCAGCTTAGATGGGGCAGCAGATACGCAGTATTTT	CASSLDGAADTQYF
TRBV5-5	few	TRBJ2-7	NA	TGTGCCAGCAGCTTGGGGGCGAGCTACGAGCAGTACTTC	CASSLGASYEQYF
TRBV27	NA	TRBJ2-7	NA	TGTGCCAGCAGTTTATCCCCGGGAGTTCCCTACGAGCAGTACTTC	CASSLSPGVPYEQYF
TRBV2	NA	TRBJ2-5	NA	TGTGCCAGCAGTGGGGAACAGACGGCGGGCGAGACCCAGTACTTC	CASSGEQTAGETQYF
TRBV15	few	TRBJ2-2	TRBD1	TGTGCCACCAGCAGGGACAGGGTATCCGGGGAGCTGTTTTTT	CATSRDRVSGELFF
TRBV6-1	NA	TRBJ1-1	TRBD1	TGTGCCACTCACAGGGGGACTGAAGCTTTCTTT	CATHRGTEAFF
TRBV27	NA	TRBJ2-3	TRBD2	TGTGCCAGCAGTCCGATATGGACTAGCACTCGCACAGATACGCAGTATTTT	CASSPIWTSTRTDTQYF
TRBV25-1	few	TRBJ2-3	NA	TGTGCCAGCAGTGAATATAGAGGATGGGGCACAGATACGCAGTATTTT	CASSEYRGWGTDTQYF
TRBV19	NA	TRBJ1-2	TRBD1	TGTGCCAGTAGGACCACAGGGGCTGATGGCTACACCTTC	CASRTTGADGYTF
TRBV6-1	few	TRBJ1-4	NA	TGTGCCAGCAGATTGGCCCTTGCAACTAATGAAAAACTGTTTTTT	CASRLALATNEKLFF
TRBV5-1	NA	TRBJ2-2	NA	TGCGCCAGCAGCTTAAAGGTTGGAGGAGACACCGGGGAGCTGTTTTTT	CASSLKVGGDTGELFF
TRBV5-1	NA	TRBJ1-3	TRBD1	TGCGCCAGCAGCTTGCGGACAGGGGAAGGAAACACCATATATTTT	CASSLRTGEGNTIYF
TRBV13	few	TRBJ2-7	TRBD2	TGTGCCAGCAGCTCAATAGCGGGAGATTCCACCGAGCAGTACTTC	CASSSIAGDSTEQYF
TRBV19	NA	TRBJ1-5	NA	TGTGCCAGTAGTATATCGACAAGTCAGCCCCAGCATTTT	CASSISTSQPQHF
TRBV6-5	few	TRBJ2-1	TRBD2	TGTGCCAGCAGTTCCTTTAGCGGGGGGGGCATCTATGAGCAGTTCTTC	CASSSFSGGGIYEQFF
TRBV5-4	NA	TRBJ2-1	TRBD1	TGTGCCAGCAGCTTGGGGGGGGACAGGCCGGGAAATGAGCAGTTCTTC	CASSLGGDRPGNEQFF
TRBV19	NA	TRBJ2-1	NA	TGTGCCAGTAGCCTCACAGGTTACAATGAGCAGTTCTTC	CASSLTGYNEQFF
TRBV9	NA	TRBJ2-1	TRBD2	TGTGCCAGCAGCGGGACTAGCTACAATGAGCAGTTCTTC	CASSGTSYNEQFF
TRBV7-9	NA	TRBJ1-1	NA	TGTTCCAGCAGCTCCACAAACACTGAAGCTTTCTTT	CSSSSTNTEAFF
TRBV6-1	NA	TRBJ2-3	NA	TGTGCCATCGCTCCGGGACTTCACACAGATACGCAGTATTTT	CAIAPGLHTDTQYF
TRBV27	NA	TRBJ1-2	NA	TGTGCCAGCAGTTCCGGGTTTTCGGGCTACACCTTC	CASSSGFSGYTF
TRBV2	few	TRBJ2-7	TRBD1	TGTGCCAGCAGTGAAGACCGACCGGGACAGGCAACCTACGAGCAGTACTTC	CASSEDRPGQATYEQYF
TRBV2	NA	TRBJ2-2	TRBD1	TGTGGTTCGGGACAGGGAACCGGGGAGCTGTTTTTT	CGSGQGTGELFF
TRBV4-2	NA	TRBJ2-5	TRBD2	TGTGCCAGCAGCCAAGTAGCGGGACCGGGAGAGACCCAGTACTTC	CASSQVAGPGETQYF
TRBV9	few	TRBJ2-3	TRBD1	TGTGCCAGCAGCTCTAGACAGGGATGGACAGATACGCAGTATTTT	CASSSRQGWTDTQYF
TRBV28	NA	TRBJ2-7	TRBD1	TGTGCCAGCAGTTTAAATCCGGCGAGGCTGGGACAGGGGTATTCCTACGAGCAGTACTTC	CASSLNPARLGQGYSYEQYF
TRBV11-3	NA	TRBJ2-5	NA	TGTGCCAGCAGCTCCGGAGAGACCCAGTACTTC	CASSSGETQYF
TRBV7-9	once	TRBJ2-7	TRBD1	TGTGCCAGCAGCTCGACAGGGGCCTCCTACGAGCAGTACTTC	CASSSTGASYEQYF
TRBV29-1	few	TRBJ2-1	TRBD2	TGCAGCGCCCGGCGGGAGGAGCAGTTCTTC	CSARREEQFF
TRBV7-9	NA	TRBJ2-3	NA	TGTGCCAGCAGGGGGAGAGTTAGGGGCACAGATACGCAGTATTTT	CASRGRVRGTDTQYF
TRBV7-2	NA	TRBJ2-5	TRBD2	TGTGCCAGCAGCGCCTCCACTAGCGGGGGGCTACAAGAGACCCAGTACTTC	CASSASTSGGLQETQYF
TRBV2	NA	TRBJ2-7	TRBD1	TGTGCCAGCAGCAGGGACAGATTATCCTACGAGCAGTACTTC	CASSRDRLSYEQYF
TRBV6-5	once	TRBJ2-7	NA	TGTGCCAGCAGTCTACTAGCGGGGACAGGGGAGCAGTACTTC	CASSLLAGTGEQYF